The T cell receptor beta chain described here comes from a study of cytomegalovirus exposure and HLA in healthy donors. A few counts support this clone. Primers included in the PCR were 60 Vbeta and 13 Jbeta primers. Only in-frame clones appear in the TCRdb table, and some are missing; sequencing was by immunoSEQ multiplex PCR. The table records about 190,000 clones, more than 75% of them present only once. The sequenced material came from PBMCs. This receptor was identified in a woman younger than 30 in good health and CMV-seronegative.

The CDR3 protein is CASSSSGANVLTF. The CDR3 DNA is TGCGCCAGCAGCTCTTCTGGGGCCAACGTCCTGACTTTC. The rearrangement links TRBV10-1 to TRBJ2-6; no reliable D call. Germline V gene lookup returns CDR1 WNHNN and CDR2 SYGVQD (reference sequence). The germline V and J ends were trimmed by 6 bases and 1 base, with 4 bases remaining between them. This CDR3 comprises 13 residues.